One sample yielded the 23 T cell receptor beta chains listed below, sequenced in a study of shared clonotypes between healthy human individuals. Using immunoSEQ multiplex PCR, the repertoire was profiled, and TCRdb retains in-frame clones only, with some absent. The sample contains 1.4 million or so clones, approximately 98.5% of which appear only once. Sequencing was carried out using naive CD4+ T cells sorted from blood. Documented subset: CD45RA+ positively selected. The receptors come from a man aged 30-40 years in good health.

The V gene is TRBV28, the J gene TRBJ2-1; TRBD1 matches at 7 bases. CDR1 and CDR2 (germline): MDHEN, SYDVKM. The CDR3 length is 16 residues. Losses at the gene ends were 2 bases for V and 4 bases for J; bases not matched to a gene: 8. CDR3 region: CASSLLTGDNYNEQFF. The DNA for the CDR3 is TGTGCCAGCAGTTTACTTACAGGGGATAATTACAATGAGCAGTTCTTC.

The V gene is TRBV6-5, the J gene TRBJ2-4; the D gene is possibly TRBD1 (6 bases). The V and J ends lost 10 bases and 13 bases respectively, with 26 bases between them. The CDR3 loop spans 14 amino acids. Germline CDR1 MNHEY, CDR2 SVGAGI. The CDR3 DNA sequence: TGTGCCACCACCCGAACAGGGTTAAGGCCACGGCAGTACTTC. Encoded protein: CATTRTGLRPRQYF.

The CDR3 loop reads CASSLIPLQGSYEQYF. For the CDR3, the DNA is TGTGCCAGCAGTTTAATCCCCCTGCAGGGGTCCTACGAGCAGTACTTC. The chain combines TRBV28 with TRBJ2-7; D may be TRBD1 (6 bases). The CDR3 loop spans 16 amino acids. Between the trimmed V and J ends, which lost 2 bases and 1 base, there was a span of 15 bases. From germline, CDR1 is MDHEN and CDR2 SYDVKM.

This clone was counted once. V and J are TRBV11-2 and TRBJ2-5; D possibly corresponds to TRBD2 (6 bases). CDR1 is SGHAT, CDR2 FQNNGV, per germline. This CDR3 has 15 amino acids. V gave up 4 bases and J gave up 3 bases, with 15 bases separating them. CDR3 loop: CASSSWQRAKETQYF. The CDR3 bases are TGTGCCAGCAGCTCATGGCAGCGGGCAAAAGAGACCCAGTACTTC.

This chain uses TRBV7-2 with TRBJ2-1, with 9 bases matching TRBD1. This CDR3 has 15 residues. V lost 5 bases and J lost 7; bases outside the gene matches: 9. Germline V gene sequence: CDR1 SGHTA, CDR2 FQGNSA. DNA for the CDR3: TGTGCCAGCAGCAGCGCCGGGACAGGGTTAAATGAGCAGTTCTTC. This encodes CASSSAGTGLNEQFF.

The rearrangement joins TRBV2 to TRBJ2-2; 10 bases match TRBD2. The CDR3 covers 17 residues. J lost 0 bases, V lost 4 bases, and 5 bases had no gene match. Germline V gene lookup returns CDR1 SNHLY and CDR2 FYNNEI. The CDR3 loop reads CASSVLAGNANTGELFF. CDR3 nucleotide sequence: TGTGCCAGCAGTGTACTAGCGGGAAACGCGAACACCGGGGAGCTGTTTTTT. The entire variable domain, with the rest obtained from reference TRBV2 and TRBJ2-2, is as follows: EPEVTQTPSHQVTQMGQEVILRCVPISNHLYFYWYRQILGQKVEFLVSFYNNEISEKSEIFDDQFSVERPDGSNFTLKIRSTKLEDSAMYFCASSVLAGNANTGELFFGEGSRLTVL.

This chain uses TRBV7-9 with TRBJ2-3; D may be TRBD2 (5 bases). Germline CDR1 and CDR2: SEHNR and FQNEAQ (reference sequence). This CDR3 spans 13 amino acids. V lost 6 bases and J 0 bases, leaving 7 bases between the germline ends. DNA for the CDR3: TGTGCCAGCAGGGGCGGGAGCACAGATACGCAGTATTTT. Translated, it gives CASRGGSTDTQYF.

The chain carries TRBV7-2 and TRBJ2-7; D may be TRBD2 (6 bases). Trimming removed 2 bases at V and 6 bases at J, with 14 bases between. Germline CDR1 is SGHTA and CDR2 is FQGNSA. The CDR3 is 14 residues long. CDR3 in DNA: TGTGCCAGCAGCTTATTCTCGGGAGCGGCCGAGCAGTACTTC. The encoded protein is CASSLFSGAAEQYF.

The V and J genes are TRBV7-2 and TRBJ2-2, with D perhaps TRBD2 (6 bases). Per the germline V gene, CDR1 is SGHTA and CDR2 is FQGNSA. The CDR3 is 14 residues long. With 5 bases removed from V and 4 bases from J, the gap between germline ends came to 11 bases. Written as DNA, the CDR3 is TGTGCCAGCAGCCCAATGGGGGGCACCGGGGAGCTGTTTTTT. Protein: CASSPMGGTGELFF. The entire variable domain, with the rest obtained from reference TRBV7-2 and TRBJ2-2, is as follows: GAGVSQSPSNKVTEKGKDVELRCDPISGHTALYWYRQSLGQGLEFLIYFQGNSAPDKSGLPSDRFSAERTGGSVSTLTIQRTQQEDSAVYLCASSPMGGTGELFFGEGSRLTVL.

This rearrangement joins TRBV4-1 to TRBJ2-2; possible D gene TRBD1, 6 bases. Looked up from germline, CDR1 is MGHRA and CDR2 is YSYEKL. The CDR3 has 16 amino acids. V shed 3 bases and J shed 4 bases, with 15 bases lying between them. The CDR3 spells CASSHDTGMRTGELFF. The CDR3 DNA reads TGCGCCAGCAGCCACGACACAGGGATGCGCACCGGGGAGCTGTTTTTT.

The chain is built from TRBV18 and TRBJ2-6; D gene ambiguous. Germline CDR1 is KGHSH and CDR2 is LQKENI. CDR3 length: 16 amino acids. Trimming took off 3 bases at V and 3 bases at J, with 12 bases between the two ends. CDR3 nucleotides: TGTGCCAGCTCACCTATGTCCGGTGGTGGGGCCAACGTCCTGACTTTC. Protein: CASSPMSGGGANVLTF.

The chain links TRBV7-8 to TRBJ1-5; a possible D gene is TRBD1 (5 bases). The CDR3 contains 16 residues. The V end lost 0 bases, the J end lost 4 bases, and 13 bases lay between the germline ends. The germline gives CDR1 SGHVS, CDR2 FQNEAQ. Written as DNA, the CDR3 is TGTGCCAGCAGCTTAGCCCTAGGGGTGGGGAATCAGCCCCAGCATTTT. This sequence encodes CASSLALGVGNQPQHF.

V and J are TRBV5-1 and TRBJ2-7; D could derive from TRBD1 or TRBD2 (5 bases each). CDR1 SGHRS and CDR2 YFSETQ come from the germline V gene. This CDR3 is built from 13 residues. V lost 4 bases to trimming and J lost 3 bases, with 11 bases between them. The CDR3 here is CASSLGPYYEQYF. The CDR3 coding sequence is TGCGCCAGCAGCCTGGGACCATACTACGAGCAGTACTTC.

V gene TRBV5-1 combines with J gene TRBJ2-2; D may be TRBD1 (6 bases). The CDR3 is made up of 17 amino acids. Per germline, CDR1 SGHRS and CDR2 YFSETQ. V was cut by 0 bases and J by 3 bases, with 15 bases left in between. The CDR3 DNA follows: TGCGCCAGCAGCTTGGATTTATCGTCAGGGGACACCGGGGAGCTGTTTTTT. Translation gives CASSLDLSSGDTGELFF.

In its sample, this clone was seen once. This chain links TRBV7-9 with TRBJ2-1; 8 nucleotides align to TRBD2. This CDR3 contains 15 residues. Germline CDR1 and CDR2: SEHNR and FQNEAQ (reference sequence). Trimming at V came to 5 bases and at J to 8 bases, leaving 11 bases not matched to a gene. The CDR3 bases are TGTGCCAGCAGCAAGGCTCTTAGCGGGATCTATGAGCAGTTCTTC. Its protein is CASSKALSGIYEQFF.

The CDR3 bases are TGTGCCAGCAGCACTAGCGTGTACAATGAGCAGTTCTTC. Protein product: CASSTSVYNEQFF. The V call is TRBV28, the J call TRBJ2-1; 7 bases are shared with TRBD2. The germline gives CDR1 MDHEN, CDR2 SYDVKM. V dropped 6 bases and J dropped 4; count of bases not matched to a gene: 3. This CDR3 spans 13 amino acids.

This clone was found once. The same CDR3 also results from other DNA sequences found in this sample. The chain uses TRBV18 and TRBJ2-1, with TRBD2 matching over 11 bases. With 3 bases clipped from V and 2 bases from J, the junction kept 0 bases outside the gene matches. Looked up from germline, CDR1 is KGHSH and CDR2 is LQKENI. The CDR3 has 15 residues. In DNA, the CDR3 is TGTGCCAGCTCACCGACTAGCGGGACCTACAATGAGCAGTTCTTC. This codes for CASSPTSGTYNEQFF.

This clone occurred once. This chain uses TRBV5-1 with TRBJ2-2; TRBD1 aligns across 7 bases. Germline V gives CDR1 SGHRS, CDR2 YFSETQ. CDR3 length: 17 residues. The trim removed 0 bases at V and 3 bases at J, leaving 8 bases unmatched. CDR3 nucleotides: TGCGCCAGCAGCTTGGTAGGGGGCGGATCGCACACCGGGGAGCTGTTTTTT. Its protein is CASSLVGGGSHTGELFF. Looking up the rest from reference TRBV5-1 and TRBJ2-2 gives the full variable domain: KAGVTQTPRYLIKTRGQQVTLSCSPISGHRSVSWYQQTPGQGLQFLFEYFSETQRNKGNFPGRFSGRQFSNSRSEMNVSTLELGDSALYLCASSLVGGGSHTGELFFGEGSRLTVL.

J is TRBJ1-2 and V is TRBV28; weak D call: TRBD1 (5 bases). There are 14 residues in the CDR3. V was cut by 4 bases and J by 8 bases, with 17 bases left in between. Germline CDR1 and CDR2: MDHEN and SYDVKM. CDR3 nucleotide sequence: TGTGCCAGCAGTTCACCGGGACTACATAAGGGCTACACCTTC. Residues: CASSSPGLHKGYTF.

The rearrangement joins TRBV10-2 to TRBJ2-1; 8 nucleotides align to TRBD1. This CDR3 region has 14 residues. V dropped 8 bases and J dropped 4; count of bases not matched to a gene: 7. Germline CDR1 is WSHSY and CDR2 is SAAADI. The CDR3 loop reads CASGGGQGYNEQFF. The CDR3 DNA sequence: TGCGCCAGCGGTGGAGGACAGGGTTACAATGAGCAGTTCTTC.

The V gene is TRBV7-2, the J gene TRBJ2-3, with D perhaps TRBD2 (5 bases). Germline lookup yields CDR1 SGHTA and CDR2 FQGNSA. The CDR3 has 17 residues. V gave up 4 bases and J gave up 0 bases, with 17 bases separating them. The CDR3 here is CASSSRVWETSTDTQYF. Here the CDR3 DNA reads TGTGCCAGCAGCTCCCGTGTCTGGGAGACTAGCACAGATACGCAGTATTTT.

This rearrangement joins TRBV4-2 to TRBJ2-7; 7 bases map to TRBD2. Germline CDR1 and CDR2: LGHNA and YNFKEQ. V dropped 1 base and J dropped 0; count of bases not matched to a gene: 9. The CDR3 totals 17 residues. CDR3 protein: CASSQARGVAGSYEQYF. CDR3 nucleotide sequence: TGTGCCAGCAGCCAAGCCCGAGGAGTAGCGGGCTCCTACGAGCAGTACTTC.

The V gene is TRBV5-1, the J gene TRBJ1-1, with D possibly being TRBD1 (6 bases). The CDR3 spans 16 residues. CDR1 SGHRS and CDR2 YFSETQ come from the germline V gene. V lost 6 bases and J 3 bases, leaving 21 bases between the germline ends. CDR3 protein: CASNRDISGRHTEAFF. CDR3 in DNA: TGCGCCAGCAACAGGGACATCTCCGGGAGGCACACTGAAGCTTTCTTT.